The 9 T cell receptor beta chains below come from one sample, sequenced in a study of regulatory T cells in long-lasting Graves disease. Through Arm-PCR of CDR3 regions and iRepertoire HTBI primers, TCR beta libraries were built. TCRdb reprocessed the multiplex PCR reads with MiXCR, giving one entry per CDR3 protein. Of 300,000 to 400,000 distinct CDR3 sequences in the sample, 18% were seen once. Time point in this sample: newly diagnosed GD, antithyroid drugs for less than 3 months. Scientists built the TCR library using RNA that was extracted from PBMCs. The material was peripheral blood mononuclear cells (PBMCs), obtained at new diagnosis, from a patient treated with antithyroid drugs. These receptor sequences come from a female donor with Graves disease.

The sample holds many counts of this clonotype. The chain links TRBV6-1 to TRBJ1-5; D not certain. Trimming removed 7 bases from V and 0 bases from J, with 7 bases in between. This CDR3 has 13 residues. Germline V gene sequence: CDR1 MNHNS, CDR2 SASEGT. The DNA for the CDR3 is TGTGCCAGCAACTCTCGTAGCAATCAGCCCCAGCATTTT. It specifies CASNSRSNQPQHF.

The table lists this clonotype with many counts. This chain's CDR3 is CASSPTGADTQYF. The CDR3 nucleotides read TGCGCCAGCAGCCCCACAGGAGCAGATACGCAGTATTTT. The chain has TRBV5-1 and TRBJ2-3; perhaps TRBD1 as D (5 bases). Germline CDR1 and CDR2: SGHRS and YFSETQ. The CDR3 sequence is 13 residues long. V gave up 4 bases and J gave up 4 bases, with 10 bases separating them.

The sample holds a few counts of this clonotype. One junction end does not reproduce the germline sequence, and a read error may be involved. The chain is built from TRBV19 and TRBJ2-2, with D unclear. Germline lookup yields CDR1 LNHDA and CDR2 SQIVND (reference sequence). The CDR3 spans 13 residues. The CDR3 DNA sequence: TGTGCCAGCAGTATCGGTGGCATCGGGGAGCTGTTTTTT. This codes for CASSIGGIGELFF.

This clonotype was detected many times. The chain is built from TRBV6-8 and TRBJ1-4, with D maybe TRBD1 (5 bases). This CDR3 has 18 amino acids. Trimming removed 6 bases from V and 2 bases from J, with 22 bases in between. The V gene's germline CDR1 is MNHGY and CDR2 SAAAGT. CDR3 region: CASRHPRGAAGTNEKLFF. CDR3 DNA sequence: TGTGCCAGCAGACACCCCCGGGGCGCCGCTGGTACTAATGAAAAACTGTTTTTT.

Ten or more counts support this clonotype. This chain links TRBV11-3 with TRBJ2-7; D might be TRBD2 (6 bases). CDR3 length: 13 amino acids. CDR1 is SGHNT and CDR2 is YENEEA in the germline V gene. The V end was cut by 1 base, the J end by 3 bases, with 7 bases between. In nucleotides, the CDR3 is TGTGCCAGCAGCTTAGCGGACTACTACGAGCAGTACTTC. It specifies CASSLADYYEQYF.

This clonotype was seen at least ten times. The chain is built from TRBV12-3 or TRBV12-4 and TRBJ2-7, with D perhaps TRBD1 or TRBD2 (5 bases each). V lost 7 bases to trimming and J lost 3 bases, with 16 bases between them. The CDR3 totals 14 residues. The CDR3 loop is CASTPGLEGYEQYF. CDR3 nucleotide sequence: TGTGCCAGCACCCCGGGGCTTGAGGGCTACGAGCAGTACTTC.

This clonotype has just a few counts. The J gene is TRBJ1-3, the V gene TRBV12-3 or TRBV12-4; D not certain. Trimming took off 5 bases at V and 1 base at J, with 15 bases between the two ends. This CDR3 comprises 16 residues. In DNA form, the CDR3 reads TGTGCCAGCAGTGAGACCCCTAGAGGGTCTGGAAACACCATATATTTT. It translates to CASSETPRGSGNTIYF.

This clonotype appeared a single time. The chain couples TRBV20-1 to TRBJ2-1, with TRBD2 matching 16 bases. Germline-derived CDR1 and CDR2 are DFQATT and SNEGSKA (reference sequence). V trimming: 6 bases; J trimming: 8 bases; junction bases outside the gene matches: 13. The CDR3 runs 17 residues. The CDR3 nucleotides read TGCAGTGCCGCCGGGACTAGCGGGAGGGCCGGGACCGATGAGCAGTTCTTC. This translates into CSAAGTSGRAGTDEQFF.

Ten or more counts support this clonotype. The rearrangement joins TRBV20-1 to TRBJ2-3; 8 bases line up with TRBD2. The CDR3 runs 14 residues. V gave up 4 bases and J gave up 5 bases; unmatched junction bases: 8. In germline, CDR1 is DFQATT, CDR2 SNEGSKA (reference sequence). CDR3 nucleotides: TGCAGTGCTACTCCCGGGACTAGACAAGATACGCAGTATTTT. The encoded protein is CSATPGTRQDTQYF.